The 24 T cell receptor beta chains below were found in one sample sequenced in a study of cytomegalovirus exposure and HLA in healthy donors. It was with 60 Vbeta and 13 Jbeta primers that the PCR ran. Clones were sequenced by immunoSEQ multiplex PCR, and TCRdb holds only the in-frame ones, with some missing. Of about 180,000 clones in the sample, around three quarters were seen once. Sequencing input: PBMCs. These receptors originate from a man between 35 and 55 years old in good health and CMV-seronegative.

The chain links TRBV4-1 to TRBJ1-4, with TRBD1 identical over 9 bases. Germline CDR1 and CDR2: MGHRA and YSYEKL. The ends lost 0 bases at V and 0 bases at J; junction bases unmatched: 2. CDR3 length: 17 amino acids. For the CDR3, the DNA is TGCGCCAGCAGCCAAGATCGGGACAGGGCAACTAATGAAAAACTGTTTTTT. Residues: CASSQDRDRATNEKLFF.

This clone came up a few times. This sequence joins TRBV5-1 and TRBJ2-5; 10 bases are shared with TRBD1. The CDR3 is 15 residues long. Germline-derived CDR1 and CDR2 are SGHRS and YFSETQ. J was trimmed by 5 bases and V by 6 bases; bases with no gene match: 10. CDR3 in amino acids: CASTTGTGESETQYF. CDR3 in DNA: TGCGCCAGCACCACCGGGACAGGGGAGTCGGAGACCCAGTACTTC.

J is TRBJ2-3 and V is TRBV11-2; no clear D. V lost 2 bases and J lost 2, with 11 bases in between. CDR1 SGHAT and CDR2 FQNNGV come from the germline V gene. The CDR3 consists of 15 residues. The CDR3 nucleotides are TGTGCCAGCAGCTTAATCCAGGCCGCCACAGATACGCAGTATTTT. Its translation: CASSLIQAATDTQYF.

J is TRBJ2-3 and V is TRBV11-3, with a weak D call TRBD2 (5 bases). CDR1 and CDR2 (germline): SGHNT, YENEEA. Trimming shortened V by 0 bases and J by 0 bases, and 7 bases separated the two germline ends. CDR3 size: 15 residues. CDR3 DNA sequence: TGTGCCAGCAGCTTAGATGCGGGCAGCACAGATACGCAGTATTTT. This translates into CASSLDAGSTDTQYF.

V is TRBV12-5 and J is TRBJ2-1; D ambiguous. CDR1 and CDR2 from the germline V gene are LGHNT and FRNRAP. The CDR3 extends over 11 amino acids. The V and J ends lost 4 bases and 7 bases respectively, with 5 bases between them. CDR3 sequence reads: CASGSLNEQFF. CDR3 nucleotides: TGTGCTAGTGGTTCGTTAAATGAGCAGTTCTTC. Variable domain in full (rest from reference TRBV12-5 and TRBJ2-1): DARVTQTPRHKVTEMGQEVTMRCQPILGHNTVFWYRQTMMQGLELLAYFRNRAPLDDSGMPKDRFSAEMPDATLATLKIQPSEPRDSAVYFCASGSLNEQFFGPGTRLTVL.

This chain links TRBV27 with TRBJ2-5; D is perhaps TRBD2 (7 bases). V was clipped by 7 bases and J by 5 bases, with 20 bases between them. Germline V gene data show CDR1 as MNHEY and CDR2 as SMNVEV (reference sequence). The CDR3 sequence is 15 residues long. The CDR3 region has the DNA TGTGCCAGCACCCTAAGGGGGGGCCTAGGGGAGACCCAGTACTTC. Protein product: CASTLRGGLGETQYF.

The chain combines TRBV11-2 with TRBJ1-1, with a tentative D call TRBD1 (6 bases). Between the trimmed V and J ends, which lost 4 bases and 5 bases, there was a span of 17 bases. In germline, CDR1 is SGHAT, CDR2 FQNNGV. This CDR3 contains 15 residues. CDR3 bases: TGTGCCAGCAGCTCGATTCGGGGGGCGGGGACTGAAGCTTTCTTT. Protein product: CASSSIRGAGTEAFF.

The chain joins TRBV5-1 to TRBJ1-5; possible D gene TRBD1, 5 bases. The germline V and J ends were trimmed by 0 bases and 5 bases, with 12 bases remaining between them. The CDR3 is 15 amino acids. CDR1 SGHRS and CDR2 YFSETQ come from the germline V gene. The CDR3 region is CASSLDPAGHQPQHF. DNA of the CDR3: TGCGCCAGCAGCTTGGATCCGGCAGGGCATCAGCCCCAGCATTTT.

The chain carries TRBV7-2 and TRBJ2-3; 7 bases are a match to TRBD1. Looked up from germline, CDR1 is SGHTA and CDR2 is FQGNSA. The V segment lost 5 bases and the J segment 2 bases; nucleotides outside the gene matches: 4. The CDR3 contains 14 residues. CDR3 nucleotides: TGTGCCAGCAGCGGTGACAGGGCCACAGATACGCAGTATTTT. Encoded protein: CASSGDRATDTQYF.

The chain carries TRBV4-1 and TRBJ2-7, with 7 bases identical to TRBD1. The CDR3 runs to 16 residues. V was pared by 3 bases and J by 1 base, with 9 bases of the junction left unmatched. Germline V lookup: CDR1 MGHRA, CDR2 YSYEKL. For the CDR3, the DNA is TGCGCCAGCAGCCAGACTCGGGACAGAGTTTCCTACGAGCAGTACTTC. It specifies CASSQTRDRVSYEQYF.

The V and J genes are TRBV27 and TRBJ2-1; a weak D match, TRBD1 (5 bases). The CDR3 extends over 13 amino acids. V gave up 6 bases and J gave up 1 base, with 7 bases separating them. In germline, CDR1 is MNHEY, CDR2 SMNVEV (reference sequence). For the CDR3, the DNA is TGTGCCAGCAGCAGGGCATCCTACAATGAGCAGTTCTTC. Its translation is CASSRASYNEQFF.

V and J are TRBV25-1 and TRBJ1-1; D is undetermined. Trimming left V 6 bases short and J 1 base short, with 3 bases between. The CDR3 is made up of 11 amino acids. Germline loops: CDR1 MGHDK, CDR2 SYGVNS. The CDR3 loop reads CASSGNTEAFF. DNA for the CDR3: TGTGCCAGCAGCGGGAACACTGAAGCTTTCTTT.

The chain recombines TRBV27 with TRBJ1-4, with unresolved D. This CDR3 comprises 14 residues. CDR1 and CDR2 from the germline V gene are MNHEY and SMNVEV (reference sequence). V lost 2 bases, J lost 7 bases, and 11 bases lay in between. The DNA of the CDR3 is TGTGCCAGCAGTTTAGCGGGTTTGGGTGAAAAACTGTTTTTT. Translation gives CASSLAGLGEKLFF.

On this clone itself: One end of the junction fails to match germline, which may point to a read error. This rearrangement joins TRBV18 to TRBJ2-7; D is ambiguous. The CDR3 runs to 13 residues. CDR1 is KGHSH and CDR2 is LQKENI in the germline V gene. CDR3 protein: CASPPSQTYEQYF. The CDR3 DNA is TGTGCCAGCCCACCTTCACAGACCTACGAGCAGTACTTC.

This clone occurred once. The V call is TRBV7-8, the J call TRBJ1-4; tentatively, D is TRBD1 (6 bases). Trimming removed 5 bases from V and 7 bases from J, with 17 bases in between. Germline CDR1 is SGHVS and CDR2 is FQNEAQ. The CDR3 totals 15 residues. This CDR3 is CASSPYSGGVEKLFF. The CDR3 DNA reads TGTGCCAGCAGCCCGTATTCGGGGGGCGTTGAAAAACTGTTTTTT.

This chain links TRBV7-6 with TRBJ1-4; D is unclear. Trimming took off 5 bases at V and 7 bases at J, with 14 bases between the two ends. The CDR3 length is 14 residues. From germline, CDR1 is SGHVS and CDR2 FNYEAQ. Here the CDR3 DNA reads TGTGCCAGCAGCCTAGACCCTCGCGGTGAAAAACTGTTTTTT. It encodes CASSLDPRGEKLFF.

This chain connects TRBV7-2 to TRBJ2-3; D is unresolved. The V end was cut by 2 bases, the J end by 0 bases, with 6 bases between. Germline CDR1 reads SGHTA; CDR2 reads FQGNSA. The CDR3 loop spans 14 amino acids. This CDR3 reads CASSLSRSTDTQYF. As DNA, the CDR3 is TGTGCCAGCAGCTTATCCCGGAGCACAGATACGCAGTATTTT.

This chain joins TRBV11-3 and TRBJ2-5; 8 bases align to TRBD1. Germline V gene data show CDR1 as SGHNT and CDR2 as YENEEA. The length of the CDR3 is 16 residues. V trimming: 5 bases; J trimming: 5 bases; junction bases outside the gene matches: 13. CDR3 DNA: TGTGCCAGCAGCCCGAATCTGGCAGGGGGCCGGGAGACCCAGTACTTC. Its translation: CASSPNLAGGRETQYF.

The rearrangement links TRBV18 to TRBJ1-1; D unclear. The CDR3 extends over 12 amino acids. Germline V gene sequence: CDR1 KGHSH, CDR2 LQKENI. V was shortened by 6 bases and J by 0 bases, with 5 bases between the two germline ends. For the CDR3, the DNA is TGTGCCAGCTCGGCCATGAACACTGAAGCTTTCTTT. It is translated as CASSAMNTEAFF.

The V and J genes are TRBV4-3 and TRBJ2-1, with 9 positions matching TRBD2. The germline V gene encodes CDR1 LGHNA and CDR2 YSLEER. The CDR3 runs to 16 residues. The trim removed 3 bases at V and 3 bases at J, leaving 6 bases unmatched. CDR3: CASSQLAGDGYNEQFF. In DNA, the CDR3 is TGCGCCAGCAGCCAGTTAGCGGGAGACGGCTACAATGAGCAGTTCTTC.

This clone was seen a few times. The chain combines TRBV5-4 with TRBJ1-1; the D is unclear. CDR1 is SGHNT, CDR2 YYREEE, per germline (reference sequence). Between the trimmed V and J ends, which lost 0 bases and 2 bases, there was a span of 11 bases. There are 15 residues in the CDR3. The CDR3 protein is CASSLVSGPNTEAFF. In nucleotides, the CDR3 is TGTGCCAGCAGCTTGGTATCTGGGCCCAACACTGAAGCTTTCTTT.

The rearrangement uses TRBV5-1 and TRBJ2-3, with 10 bases fitting TRBD2. V gave up 0 bases and J gave up 0 bases; unmatched junction bases: 1. Germline CDR1 reads SGHRS; CDR2 reads YFSETQ. This CDR3 has 16 residues. The CDR3 coding sequence is TGCGCCAGCAGCTTGGAGGGACTAGCGAGCACAGATACGCAGTATTTT. Its translation is CASSLEGLASTDTQYF.

This clone occurred a few times. The chain employs TRBV18 and TRBJ1-6; TRBD1 matches 7 bases. V trimming: 6 bases; J trimming: 7 bases; junction bases outside the gene matches: 6. This CDR3 spans 14 amino acids. Germline lookup yields CDR1 KGHSH and CDR2 LQKENI. CDR3 amino acids: CASSTGMRNSPLHF. CDR3 nucleotide sequence: TGTGCCAGCTCGACAGGGATGAGGAATTCACCCCTCCACTTT.

The chain has TRBV6-6 and TRBJ2-4, with 7 nucleotides matching TRBD1. The V gene's germline CDR1 is MNHNY and CDR2 SVGAGI (reference sequence). V trimming: 5 bases; J trimming: 3 bases; junction bases outside the gene matches: 1. The CDR3 spans 13 residues. CDR3 in amino acids: CASSGTVKNIQYF. As DNA, the CDR3 is TGTGCCAGCAGTGGGACAGTCAAAAACATTCAGTACTTC.